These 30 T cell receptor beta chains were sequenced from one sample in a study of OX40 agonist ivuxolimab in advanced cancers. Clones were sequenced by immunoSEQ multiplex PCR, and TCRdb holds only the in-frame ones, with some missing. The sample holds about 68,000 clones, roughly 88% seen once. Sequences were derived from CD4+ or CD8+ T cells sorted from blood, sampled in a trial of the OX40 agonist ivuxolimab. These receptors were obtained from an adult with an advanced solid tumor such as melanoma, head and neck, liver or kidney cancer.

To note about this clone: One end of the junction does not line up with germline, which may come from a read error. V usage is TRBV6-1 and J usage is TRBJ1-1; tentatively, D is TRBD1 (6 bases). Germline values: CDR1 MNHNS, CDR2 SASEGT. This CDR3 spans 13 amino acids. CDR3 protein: CASSSTGNPEAFF. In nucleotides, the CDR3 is TGTGCCAGCAGTTCCACAGGGAACCCTGAAGCTTTCTTT.

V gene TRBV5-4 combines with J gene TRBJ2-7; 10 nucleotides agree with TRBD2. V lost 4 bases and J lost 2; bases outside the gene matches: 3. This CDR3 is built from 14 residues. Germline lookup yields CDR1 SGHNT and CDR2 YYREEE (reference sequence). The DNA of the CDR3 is TGTGCCAGCAGCCGAGCGGGAGGGCCCTACGAGCAGTACTTC. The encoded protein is CASSRAGGPYEQYF. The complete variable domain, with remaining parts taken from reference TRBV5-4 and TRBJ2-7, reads ETGVTQSPTHLIKTRGQQVTLRCSSQSGHNTVSWYQQALGQGPQFIFQYYREEENGRGNFPPRFSGLQFPNYSSELNVNALELDDSALYLCASSRAGGPYEQYFGPGTRLTVT.

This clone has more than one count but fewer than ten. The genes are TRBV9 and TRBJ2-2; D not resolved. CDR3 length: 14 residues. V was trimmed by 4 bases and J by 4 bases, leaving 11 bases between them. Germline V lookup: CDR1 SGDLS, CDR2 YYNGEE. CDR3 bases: TGTGCCAGCAGCATAGGATCGGTCACCGGGGAGCTGTTTTTT. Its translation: CASSIGSVTGELFF.

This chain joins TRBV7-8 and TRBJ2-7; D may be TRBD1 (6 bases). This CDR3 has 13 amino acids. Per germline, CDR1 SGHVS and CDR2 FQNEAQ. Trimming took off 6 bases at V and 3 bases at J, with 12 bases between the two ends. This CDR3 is CASSVGQNYEQYF. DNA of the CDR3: TGTGCCAGCAGTGTTGGACAGAACTACGAGCAGTACTTC.

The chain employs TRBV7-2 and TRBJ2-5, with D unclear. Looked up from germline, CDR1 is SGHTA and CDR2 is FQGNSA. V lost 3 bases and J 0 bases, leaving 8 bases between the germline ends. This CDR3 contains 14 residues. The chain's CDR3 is CASSLMNNQETQYF. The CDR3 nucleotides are TGTGCCAGCAGCTTGATGAATAACCAAGAGACCCAGTACTTC.

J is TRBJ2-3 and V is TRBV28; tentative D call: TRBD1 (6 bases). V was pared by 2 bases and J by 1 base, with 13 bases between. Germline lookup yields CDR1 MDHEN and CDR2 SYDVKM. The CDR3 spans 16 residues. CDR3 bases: TGTGCCAGCAGTTTACCGACAGGTAGACGCACAGATACGCAGTATTTT. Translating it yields CASSLPTGRRTDTQYF. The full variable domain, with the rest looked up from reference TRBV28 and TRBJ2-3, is DVKVTQSSRYLVKRTGEKVFLECVQDMDHENMFWYRQDPGLGLRLIYFSYDVKMKEKGDIPEGYSVSREKKERFSLILESASTNQTSMYLCASSLPTGRRTDTQYFGPGTRLTVL.

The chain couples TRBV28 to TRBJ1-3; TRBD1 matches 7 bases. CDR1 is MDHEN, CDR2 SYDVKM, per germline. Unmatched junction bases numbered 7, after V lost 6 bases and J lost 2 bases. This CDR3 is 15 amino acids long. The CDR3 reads CASSLTGRTGNTIYF. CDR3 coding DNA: TGTGCCAGCAGCCTGACAGGGCGAACTGGAAACACCATATATTTT.

This CDR3 is CASSRRFNGYTF. The CDR3 DNA reads TGTGCCAGCAGCCGTCGGTTCAATGGCTACACCTTC. The rearrangement uses TRBV11-2 and TRBJ1-2, with D unresolved. Trimming removed 5 bases at V and 6 bases at J, with 10 bases between. CDR1 and CDR2 from the germline V gene are SGHAT and FQNNGV. CDR3 length: 12 amino acids.

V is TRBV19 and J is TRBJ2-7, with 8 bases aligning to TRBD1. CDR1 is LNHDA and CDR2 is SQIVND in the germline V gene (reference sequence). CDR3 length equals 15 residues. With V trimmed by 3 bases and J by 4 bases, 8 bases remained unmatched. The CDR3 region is CASSIRQGLGYEQYF. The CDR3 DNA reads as TGTGCCAGTAGTATCCGACAGGGGCTCGGTTACGAGCAGTACTTC.

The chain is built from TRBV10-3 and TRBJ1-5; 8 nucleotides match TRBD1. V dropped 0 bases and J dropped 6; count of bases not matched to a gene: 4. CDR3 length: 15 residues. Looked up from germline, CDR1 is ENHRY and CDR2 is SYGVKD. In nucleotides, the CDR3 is TGTGCCATCAGTGAGTCAATACAGGGGGGTCAGCCCCAGCATTTT. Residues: CAISESIQGGQPQHF.

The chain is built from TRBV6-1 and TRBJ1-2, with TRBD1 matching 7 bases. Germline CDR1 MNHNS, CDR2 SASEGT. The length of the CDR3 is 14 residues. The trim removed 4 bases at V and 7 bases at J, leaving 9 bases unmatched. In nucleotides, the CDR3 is TGTGCCAGCAGTGCCGTATCGACAGGGAGTGGCTACACCTTC. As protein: CASSAVSTGSGYTF.

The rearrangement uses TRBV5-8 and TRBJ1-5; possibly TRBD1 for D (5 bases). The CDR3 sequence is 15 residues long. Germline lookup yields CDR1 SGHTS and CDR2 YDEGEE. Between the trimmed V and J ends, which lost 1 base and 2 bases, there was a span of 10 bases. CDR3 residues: CASSLPGSRNQPQHF. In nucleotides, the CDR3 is TGTGCCAGCAGCTTGCCAGGGAGCCGCAATCAGCCCCAGCATTTT. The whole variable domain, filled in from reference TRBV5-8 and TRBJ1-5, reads EAGVTQSPTHLIKTRGQQATLRCSPISGHTSVYWYQQALGLGLQFLLWYDEGEERNRGNFPPRFSGRQFPNYSSELNVNALELEDSALYLCASSLPGSRNQPQHFGDGTRLSIL.

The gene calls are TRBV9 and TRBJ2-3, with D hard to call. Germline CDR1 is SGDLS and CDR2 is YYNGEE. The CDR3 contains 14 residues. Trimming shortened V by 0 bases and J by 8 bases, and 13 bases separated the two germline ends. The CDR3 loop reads CASSVARYDGTQYF. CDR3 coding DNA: TGTGCCAGCAGCGTAGCTCGGTATGACGGTACGCAGTATTTT.

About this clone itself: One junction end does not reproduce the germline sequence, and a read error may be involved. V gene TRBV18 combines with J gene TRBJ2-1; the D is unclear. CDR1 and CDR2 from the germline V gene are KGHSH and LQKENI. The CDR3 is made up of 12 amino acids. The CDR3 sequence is CASSPGGLSWVF. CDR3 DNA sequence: TGTGCCAGCTCACCGGGTGGCCTCTCCTGGGTCTTC.

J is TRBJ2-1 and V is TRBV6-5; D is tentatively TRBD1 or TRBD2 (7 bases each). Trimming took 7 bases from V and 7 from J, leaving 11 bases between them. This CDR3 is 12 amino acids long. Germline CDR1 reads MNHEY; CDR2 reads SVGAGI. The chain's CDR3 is CASTRGGNEQFF. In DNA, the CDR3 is TGTGCCAGCACCAGGGGGGGGAATGAGCAGTTCTTC.

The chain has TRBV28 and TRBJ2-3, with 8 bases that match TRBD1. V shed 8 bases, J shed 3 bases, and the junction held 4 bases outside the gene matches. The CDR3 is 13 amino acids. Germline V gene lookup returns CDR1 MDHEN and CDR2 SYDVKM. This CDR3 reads CASLDRGTDTQYF. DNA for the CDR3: TGTGCCAGCCTAGACAGGGGTACAGATACGCAGTATTTT.

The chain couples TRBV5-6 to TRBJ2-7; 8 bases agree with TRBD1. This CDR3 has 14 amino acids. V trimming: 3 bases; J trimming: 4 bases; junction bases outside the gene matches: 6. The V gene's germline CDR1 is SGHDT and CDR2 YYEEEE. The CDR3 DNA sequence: TGTGCCAGCAGCTCCGGGACAGGAGTATACGAGCAGTACTTC. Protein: CASSSGTGVYEQYF.

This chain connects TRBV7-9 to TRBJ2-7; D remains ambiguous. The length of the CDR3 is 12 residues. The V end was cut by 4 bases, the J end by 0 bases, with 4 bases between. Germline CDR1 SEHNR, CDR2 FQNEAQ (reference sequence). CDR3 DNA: TGTGCCAGCAGCTCCACCTCCTACGAGCAGTACTTC. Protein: CASSSTSYEQYF.

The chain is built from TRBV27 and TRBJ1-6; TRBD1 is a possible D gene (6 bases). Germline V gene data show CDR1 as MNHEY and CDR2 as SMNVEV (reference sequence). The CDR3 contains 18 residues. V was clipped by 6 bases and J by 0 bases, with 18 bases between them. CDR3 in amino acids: CASSSLPKDSSYNSPLHF. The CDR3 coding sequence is TGTGCCAGCAGCTCCCTTCCTAAGGACAGCTCCTATAATTCACCCCTCCACTTT.

CDR3 sequence reads: CASSWYSGNTIYF. The CDR3 region has the DNA TGTGCCAGCAGTTGGTACTCTGGAAACACCATATATTTT. The V gene is TRBV6-5, the J gene TRBJ1-3; D gene ambiguous. The germline V gene encodes CDR1 MNHEY and CDR2 SVGAGI. The V end was cut by 4 bases, the J end by 0 bases, with 4 bases between. This CDR3 is 13 amino acids long.

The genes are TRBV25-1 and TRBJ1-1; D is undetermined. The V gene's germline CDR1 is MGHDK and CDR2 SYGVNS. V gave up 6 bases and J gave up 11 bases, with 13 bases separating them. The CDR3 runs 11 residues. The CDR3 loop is CASRGVAEAFF. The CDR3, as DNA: TGTGCCAGCAGAGGCGTGGCCGAGGCTTTCTTT.

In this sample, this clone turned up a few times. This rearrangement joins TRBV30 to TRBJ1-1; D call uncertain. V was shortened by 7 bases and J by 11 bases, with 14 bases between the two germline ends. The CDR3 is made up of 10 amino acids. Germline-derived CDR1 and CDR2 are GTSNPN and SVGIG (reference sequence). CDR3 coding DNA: TGTGCCTTGACGGCAGTAGGGGCTTTCTTT. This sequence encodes CALTAVGAFF.

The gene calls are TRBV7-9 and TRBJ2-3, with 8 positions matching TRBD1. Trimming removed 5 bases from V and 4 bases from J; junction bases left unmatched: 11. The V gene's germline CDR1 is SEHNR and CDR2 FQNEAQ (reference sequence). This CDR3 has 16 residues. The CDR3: CASSLRTGWEADTQYF. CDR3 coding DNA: TGTGCCAGCAGCCTCAGGACAGGGTGGGAGGCAGATACGCAGTATTTT.

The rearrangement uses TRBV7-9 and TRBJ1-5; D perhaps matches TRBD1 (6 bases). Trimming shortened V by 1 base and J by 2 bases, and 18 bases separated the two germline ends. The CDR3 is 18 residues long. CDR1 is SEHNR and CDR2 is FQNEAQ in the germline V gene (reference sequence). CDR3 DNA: TGTGCCAGCAGCTTAGGTCGGGCCGGGGGCCCAGGCAATCAGCCCCAGCATTTT. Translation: CASSLGRAGGPGNQPQHF.

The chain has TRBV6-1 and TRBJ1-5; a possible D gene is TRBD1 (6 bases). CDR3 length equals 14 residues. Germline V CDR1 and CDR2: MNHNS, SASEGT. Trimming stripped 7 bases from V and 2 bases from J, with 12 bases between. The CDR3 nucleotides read TGTGCCAGCAAGGCGGGGGCCGGCAATCAGCCCCAGCATTTT. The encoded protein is CASKAGAGNQPQHF.

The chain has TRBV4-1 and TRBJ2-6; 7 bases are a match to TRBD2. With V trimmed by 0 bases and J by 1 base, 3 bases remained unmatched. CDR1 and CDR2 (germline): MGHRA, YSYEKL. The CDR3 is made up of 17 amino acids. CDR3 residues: CASSQDRAGSGANVLTF. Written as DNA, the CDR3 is TGCGCCAGCAGCCAAGATAGAGCGGGATCTGGGGCCAACGTCCTGACTTTC.

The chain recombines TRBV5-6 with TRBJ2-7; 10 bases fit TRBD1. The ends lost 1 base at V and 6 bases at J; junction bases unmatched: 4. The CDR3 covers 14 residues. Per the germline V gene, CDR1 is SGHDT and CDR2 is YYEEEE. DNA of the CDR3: TGTGCCAGCAGCTTGATGGGACAGGGGCTCGAGCAGTACTTC. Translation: CASSLMGQGLEQYF. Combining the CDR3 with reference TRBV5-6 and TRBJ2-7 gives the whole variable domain DAGVTQSPTHLIKTRGQQVTLRCSPKSGHDTVSWYQQALGQGPQFIFQYYEEEERQRGNFPDRFSGHQFPNYSSELNVNALLLGDSALYLCASSLMGQGLEQYFGPGTRLTVT.

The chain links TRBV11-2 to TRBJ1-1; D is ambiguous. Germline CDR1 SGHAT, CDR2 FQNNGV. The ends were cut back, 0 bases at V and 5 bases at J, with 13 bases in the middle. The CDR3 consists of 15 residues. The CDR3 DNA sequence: TGTGCCAGCAGCTTAGACCCGGGCCCGGGGACTGAAGCTTTCTTT. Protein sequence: CASSLDPGPGTEAFF.

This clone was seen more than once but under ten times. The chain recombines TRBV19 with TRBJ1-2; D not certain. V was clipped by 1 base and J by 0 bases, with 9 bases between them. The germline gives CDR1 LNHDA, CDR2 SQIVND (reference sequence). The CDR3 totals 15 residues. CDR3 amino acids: CASSIGSGANYGYTF. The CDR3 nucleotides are TGTGCCAGTAGTATAGGATCGGGAGCTAACTATGGCTACACCTTC. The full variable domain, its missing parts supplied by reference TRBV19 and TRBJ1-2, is DGGITQSPKYLFRKEGQNVTLSCEQNLNHDAMYWYRQDPGQGLRLIYYSQIVNDFQKGDIAEGYSVSREKKESFPLTVTSAQKNPTAFYLCASSIGSGANYGYTFGSGTRLTVV.

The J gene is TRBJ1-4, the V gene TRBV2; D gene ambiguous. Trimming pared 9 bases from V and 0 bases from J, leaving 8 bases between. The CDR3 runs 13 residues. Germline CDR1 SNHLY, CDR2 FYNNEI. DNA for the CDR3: TGTGCCAGAATGGGTGCAACTAATGAAAAACTGTTTTTT. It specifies CARMGATNEKLFF.